This T cell receptor beta chain was retrieved from a study of blood T cells in healthy people across ages. Study-wide findings and caveats: Strong correlation was found linking TCR beta diversity to naive T cell percentage. With age, beta diversity per million T cells declined roughly linearly, significantly by 30 to 40. Naive CD4+ cells and diversity were both higher in long-lived donors than in aged donors.

For the second PCR, which ran for roughly 6 to 12 cycles, a sample-barcoded 5' primer and a J-beta primer mix were used. TCRdb analysed the 5' RACE reads with MiXCR anew, one entry per CDR3 protein. The table lists 650,000 to 800,000 distinct CDR3 sequences, around 42% of them singletons. This clonotype was observed a few times. The antigen is unknown. The sequence was collected from a man aged 60 to 69 in good health. Specimen: blood.

The CDR3 sequence: CASSQGHSSSYEQYF. CDR3 coding DNA: TGCGCCAGCAGCCAGGGGCATTCGAGCTCCTACGAGCAGTACTTC. The rearrangement uses TRBV4-1 and TRBJ2-7; tentative D call: TRBD1 (5 bases). CDR1 is MGHRA, CDR2 YSYEKL, per germline. The CDR3 length is 15 residues. The V gene lost 3 bases and the J gene lost 0 bases, with 12 bases spanning the gap.